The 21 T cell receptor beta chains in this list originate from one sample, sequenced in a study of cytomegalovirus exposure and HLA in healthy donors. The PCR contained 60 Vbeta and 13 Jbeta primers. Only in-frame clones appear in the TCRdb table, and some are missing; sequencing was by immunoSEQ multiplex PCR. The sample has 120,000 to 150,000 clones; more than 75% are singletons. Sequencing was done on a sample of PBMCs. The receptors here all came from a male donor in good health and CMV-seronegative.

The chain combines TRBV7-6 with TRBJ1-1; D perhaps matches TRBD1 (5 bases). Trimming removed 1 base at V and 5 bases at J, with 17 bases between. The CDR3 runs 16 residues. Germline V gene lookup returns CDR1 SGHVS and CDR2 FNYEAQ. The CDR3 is CASSLEGRPGGTEAFF. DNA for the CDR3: TGTGCCAGCAGCTTAGAGGGGCGGCCAGGAGGGACTGAAGCTTTCTTT.

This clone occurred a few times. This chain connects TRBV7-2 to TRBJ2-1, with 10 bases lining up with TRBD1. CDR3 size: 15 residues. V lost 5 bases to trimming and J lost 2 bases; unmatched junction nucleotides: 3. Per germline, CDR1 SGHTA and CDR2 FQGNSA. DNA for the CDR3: TGTGCCAGCAGCCCCGGGACAGGGGCCTACAATGAGCAGTTCTTC. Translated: CASSPGTGAYNEQFF.

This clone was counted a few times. As DNA, the CDR3 is TGTGCCAGCAGCCGCAGGGCACTTCCGAGAGGCTACACCTTC. It translates to CASSRRALPRGYTF. This chain uses TRBV28 with TRBJ1-2; the D gene is possibly TRBD1 (5 bases). V lost 6 bases, J lost 8 bases, and 19 bases lay in between. This CDR3 is built from 14 residues. Germline assignment: CDR1 MDHEN and CDR2 SYDVKM.

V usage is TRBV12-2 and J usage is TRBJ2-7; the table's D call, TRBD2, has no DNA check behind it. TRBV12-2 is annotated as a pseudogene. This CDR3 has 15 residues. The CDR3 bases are TGTGCAAGTCGCTTTTTTGCCAGCGGGGGCTACGAGCAGTACTTC. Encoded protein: CASRFFASGGYEQYF.

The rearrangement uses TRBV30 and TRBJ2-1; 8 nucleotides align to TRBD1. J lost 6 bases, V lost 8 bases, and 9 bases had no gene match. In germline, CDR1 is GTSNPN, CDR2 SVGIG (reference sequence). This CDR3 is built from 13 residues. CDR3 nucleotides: TGTGCCAGCCGGGACAGGACACGCAATGAGCAGTTCTTC. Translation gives CASRDRTRNEQFF.

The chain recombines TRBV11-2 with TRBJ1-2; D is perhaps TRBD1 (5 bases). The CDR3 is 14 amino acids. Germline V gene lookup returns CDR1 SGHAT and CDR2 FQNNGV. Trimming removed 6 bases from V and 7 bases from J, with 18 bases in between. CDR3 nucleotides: TGTGCCAGCAGTTCTGGGGGAAGCGGGGGTGGCTACACCTTC. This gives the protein CASSSGGSGGGYTF. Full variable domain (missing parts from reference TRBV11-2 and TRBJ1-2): EAGVAQSPRYKIIEKRQSVAFWCNPISGHATLYWYQQILGQGPKLLIQFQNNGVVDDSQLPKDRFSAERLKGVDSTLKIQPAKLEDSAVYLCASSSGGSGGGYTFGSGTRLTVV.

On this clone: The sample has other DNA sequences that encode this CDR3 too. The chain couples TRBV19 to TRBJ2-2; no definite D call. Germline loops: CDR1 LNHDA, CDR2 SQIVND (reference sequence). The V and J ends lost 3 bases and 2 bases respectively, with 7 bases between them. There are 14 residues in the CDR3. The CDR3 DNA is TGTGCCAGTAGTATCGGGTTAAACACCGGGGAGCTGTTTTTT. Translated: CASSIGLNTGELFF.

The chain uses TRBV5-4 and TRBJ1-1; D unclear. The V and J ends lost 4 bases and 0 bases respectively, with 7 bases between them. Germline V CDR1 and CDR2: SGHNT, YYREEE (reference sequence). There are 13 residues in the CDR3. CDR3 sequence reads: CASSEGLNTEAFF. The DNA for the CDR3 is TGTGCCAGCAGCGAGGGCTTGAACACTGAAGCTTTCTTT.

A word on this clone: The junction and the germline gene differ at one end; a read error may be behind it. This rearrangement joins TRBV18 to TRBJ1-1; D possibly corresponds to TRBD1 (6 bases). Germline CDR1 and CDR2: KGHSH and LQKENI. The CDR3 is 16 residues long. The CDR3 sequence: CVSSPPTGEMNTEAFF. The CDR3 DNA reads TGTGTCAGCTCACCACCGACAGGAGAAATGAACACTGAAGCTTTCTTT.

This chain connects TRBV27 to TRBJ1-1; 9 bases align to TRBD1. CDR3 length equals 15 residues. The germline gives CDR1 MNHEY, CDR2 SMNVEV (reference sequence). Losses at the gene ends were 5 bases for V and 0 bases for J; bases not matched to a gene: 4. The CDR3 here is CASSAGTGLNTEAFF. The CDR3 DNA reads TGTGCCAGCAGTGCCGGGACAGGGTTGAACACTGAAGCTTTCTTT.

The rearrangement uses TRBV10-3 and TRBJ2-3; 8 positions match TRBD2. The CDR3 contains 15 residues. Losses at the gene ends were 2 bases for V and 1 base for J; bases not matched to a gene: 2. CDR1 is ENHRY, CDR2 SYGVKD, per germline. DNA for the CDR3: TGTGCCATCAGTGAGACTAGCGGAGGCACAGATACGCAGTATTTT. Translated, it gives CAISETSGGTDTQYF.

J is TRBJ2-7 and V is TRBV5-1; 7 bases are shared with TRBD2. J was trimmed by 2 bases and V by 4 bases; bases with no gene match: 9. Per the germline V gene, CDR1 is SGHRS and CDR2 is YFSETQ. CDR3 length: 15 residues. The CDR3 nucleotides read TGCGCCAGCAGCCTACATCGGGAGGCTACCTACGAGCAGTACTTC. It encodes CASSLHREATYEQYF.

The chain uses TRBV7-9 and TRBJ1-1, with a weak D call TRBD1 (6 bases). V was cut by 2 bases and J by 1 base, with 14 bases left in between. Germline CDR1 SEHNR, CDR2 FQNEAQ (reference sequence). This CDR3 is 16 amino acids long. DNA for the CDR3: TGTGCCAGCAGCTTAAGGGGGTGGTTCTCGAACACTGAAGCTTTCTTT. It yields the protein CASSLRGWFSNTEAFF.

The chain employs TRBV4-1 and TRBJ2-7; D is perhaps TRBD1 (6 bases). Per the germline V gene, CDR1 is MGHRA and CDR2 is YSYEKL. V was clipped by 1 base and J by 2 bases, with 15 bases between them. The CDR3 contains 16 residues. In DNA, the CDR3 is TGCGCCAGCAGCCAAGCCCAGGGGTTTTTGGCCTACGAGCAGTACTTC. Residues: CASSQAQGFLAYEQYF.

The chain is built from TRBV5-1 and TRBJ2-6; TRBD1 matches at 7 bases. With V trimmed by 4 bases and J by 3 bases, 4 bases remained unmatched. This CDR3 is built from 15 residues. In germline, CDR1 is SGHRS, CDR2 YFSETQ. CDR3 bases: TGCGCCAGCAGCCGGGACAGCTTTGGGGCCAACGTCCTGACTTTC. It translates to CASSRDSFGANVLTF.

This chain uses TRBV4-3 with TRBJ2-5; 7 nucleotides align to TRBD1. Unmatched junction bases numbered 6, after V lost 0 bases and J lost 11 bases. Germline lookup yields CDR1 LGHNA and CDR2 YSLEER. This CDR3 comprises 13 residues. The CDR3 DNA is TGCGCCAGCAGCCAAGAGCAATGGGACAGACAGTACTTC. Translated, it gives CASSQEQWDRQYF.

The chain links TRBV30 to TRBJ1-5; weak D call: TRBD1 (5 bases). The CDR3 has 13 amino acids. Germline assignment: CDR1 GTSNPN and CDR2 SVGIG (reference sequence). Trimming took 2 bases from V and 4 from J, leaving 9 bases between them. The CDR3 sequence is CAWSTQGNQPQHF. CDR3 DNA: TGTGCCTGGAGTACCCAGGGAAATCAGCCCCAGCATTTT. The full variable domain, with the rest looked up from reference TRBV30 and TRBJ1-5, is SQTIHQWPATLVQPVGSPLSLECTVEGTSNPNLYWYRQAAGRGLQLLFYSVGIGQISSEVPQNLSASRPQDRQFILSSKKLLLSDSGFYLCAWSTQGNQPQHFGDGTRLSIL.

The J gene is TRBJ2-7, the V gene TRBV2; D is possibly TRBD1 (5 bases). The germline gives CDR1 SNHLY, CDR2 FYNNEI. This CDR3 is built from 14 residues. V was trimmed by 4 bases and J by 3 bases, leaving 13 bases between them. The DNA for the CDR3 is TGTGCCAGCAGTGGGGGAACAGGTAGCTACGAGCAGTACTTC. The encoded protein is CASSGGTGSYEQYF.

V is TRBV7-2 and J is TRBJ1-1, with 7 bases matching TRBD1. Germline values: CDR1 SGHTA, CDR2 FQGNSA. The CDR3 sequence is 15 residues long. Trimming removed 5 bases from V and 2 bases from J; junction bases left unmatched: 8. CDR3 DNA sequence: TGTGCCAGCAGCCCACGGACAGGAGACAACACTGAAGCTTTCTTT. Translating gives CASSPRTGDNTEAFF.

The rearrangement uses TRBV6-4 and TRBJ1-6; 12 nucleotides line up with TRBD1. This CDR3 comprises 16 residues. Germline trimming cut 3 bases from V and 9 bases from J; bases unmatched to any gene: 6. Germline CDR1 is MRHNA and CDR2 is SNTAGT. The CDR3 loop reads CASSEWGQGASSPLHF. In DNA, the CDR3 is TGTGCCAGCAGTGAATGGGGACAGGGGGCAAGTTCACCCCTCCACTTT.

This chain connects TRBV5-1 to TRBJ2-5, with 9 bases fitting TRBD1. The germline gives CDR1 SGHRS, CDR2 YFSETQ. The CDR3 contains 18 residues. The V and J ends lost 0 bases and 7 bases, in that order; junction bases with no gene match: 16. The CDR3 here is CASSLDLLLGQGRGTQYF. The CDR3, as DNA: TGCGCCAGCAGCTTGGACCTGCTCTTGGGACAGGGTCGGGGGACCCAGTACTTC.